The 26 T cell receptor beta chains below come from one sample, sequenced in a study of blood T cell repertoires in COVID-19. Profiling relied on immunoSEQ multiplex PCR, and the TCRdb table lists in-frame clones only, not all of them. This sample carries some 200,000 clones, 82% of them seen once, and the ten largest clones take about 5%. Sequenced input: PBMCs or T cells enriched from blood (not recorded which). Every receptor here comes from a woman aged 60 to 75 with acute COVID-19.

The rearrangement joins TRBV30 to TRBJ2-3; D is uncertain. Germline CDR1 and CDR2: GTSNPN and SVGIG (reference sequence). With 1 base removed from V and 10 bases from J, the gap between germline ends came to 6 bases. The CDR3 runs 10 residues. The CDR3 DNA is TGTGCCTGGAGTGGAGGTGCGCAGTATTTT. The encoded protein is CAWSGGAQYF.

This sequence joins TRBV3-1 (or the pseudogene TRBV3-2) and TRBJ2-1, with TRBD1 identical over 8 bases. Trimming took 1 base from V and 10 from J; bases not matched to a gene: 9. This CDR3 contains 15 residues. Germline V gene sequence: CDR1 LGHDT, CDR2 YNNKEL (reference sequence). The CDR3: CASSQVRQGAGEQFF. The DNA of the CDR3 is TGTGCCAGCAGCCAAGTCCGTCAGGGGGCAGGAGAGCAGTTCTTC.

CDR3: CASSIRQGAGTEAFF. As DNA, the CDR3 is TGTGCCAGCAGCATAAGACAGGGGGCGGGAACTGAAGCTTTCTTT. V usage is TRBV5-4 and J usage is TRBJ1-1, with 10 nucleotides matching TRBD1. CDR3 length equals 15 residues. With V trimmed by 4 bases and J by 5 bases, 8 bases remained unmatched. Germline V gene sequence: CDR1 SGHNT, CDR2 YYREEE (reference sequence).

The V gene is TRBV7-2, the J gene TRBJ2-7; the D gene is possibly TRBD2 (5 bases). Germline V gives CDR1 SGHTA, CDR2 FQGNSA. This CDR3 region has 15 residues. V was cut by 1 base and J by 2 bases, with 12 bases left in between. CDR3 coding DNA: TGTGCCAGCAGCTTAGGCGGAGCGGCGACCTACGAGCAGTACTTC. Translated, it gives CASSLGGAATYEQYF.

V usage is TRBV19 and J usage is TRBJ1-5; possibly TRBD1 for D (5 bases). This CDR3 comprises 18 residues. Trimming shortened V by 6 bases and J by 2 bases, and 23 bases separated the two germline ends. CDR1 LNHDA and CDR2 SQIVND come from the germline V gene (reference sequence). The CDR3 DNA reads as TGTGCCAGTAGCCCCAGGGCGGTGATAAATGGGGGCAATCAGCCCCAGCATTTT. This translates into CASSPRAVINGGNQPQHF.

This clone has just one count. The CDR3 nucleotides are TGTGCCAGCTCACCAAGTCTTTCAGACTCTGGAAACACCATATATTTT. Translating gives CASSPSLSDSGNTIYF. V and J are TRBV18 and TRBJ1-3; D not certain. CDR1 is KGHSH and CDR2 is LQKENI in the germline V gene. V was clipped by 2 bases and J by 0 bases, with 11 bases between them. This CDR3 comprises 16 residues.

The rearrangement joins TRBV19 to TRBJ1-5; a weak D match, TRBD1 (6 bases). Germline V gene lookup returns CDR1 LNHDA and CDR2 SQIVND (reference sequence). The CDR3 contains 17 residues. V gave up 7 bases and J gave up 0 bases, with 19 bases separating them. This CDR3 is CASIRTASLYSNQPQHF. Written as DNA, the CDR3 is TGTGCCAGTATTCGGACAGCATCCTTGTATAGCAATCAGCCCCAGCATTTT.

This clone occurred a few times. The rearrangement joins TRBV19 to TRBJ2-1; 15 positions match TRBD2. This CDR3 has 17 amino acids. Trimming took 6 bases from V and 8 from J; bases not matched to a gene: 11. CDR1 and CDR2 from the germline V gene are LNHDA and SQIVND (reference sequence). The CDR3 DNA reads as TGTGCCAGTAGATCCGGGACTAGCGGGAGGTCGGTAGATGAGCAGTTCTTC. Protein: CASRSGTSGRSVDEQFF.

The rearrangement uses TRBV11-3 and TRBJ2-1; 7 positions match TRBD2. The CDR3 is 18 amino acids. Germline loops: CDR1 SGHNT, CDR2 YENEEA. Trimming removed 0 bases from V and 1 base from J; junction bases left unmatched: 9. CDR3 loop: CASSLDSTRGESYNEQFF. The CDR3 bases are TGTGCCAGCAGCTTAGATTCAACCCGGGGGGAATCCTACAATGAGCAGTTCTTC.

The CDR3: CASSQDRAGGGPNEKLFF. CDR3 bases: TGCGCCAGCAGCCAAGATCGAGCGGGAGGCGGACCTAATGAAAAACTGTTTTTT. This chain uses TRBV4-1 with TRBJ1-4; no clear D gene. CDR3 length equals 18 residues. CDR1 MGHRA and CDR2 YSYEKL come from the germline V gene. The ends were cut back, 0 bases at V and 3 bases at J, with 17 bases in the middle.

This chain connects TRBV5-6 to TRBJ1-6; 9 positions agree with TRBD1. The junction had 3 bases not matched to a gene; V was cut back by 4 bases and J by 4 bases. The germline gives CDR1 SGHDT, CDR2 YYEEEE. CDR3 length: 15 amino acids. This chain's CDR3 is CASSRGTGYNSPLHF. The CDR3 DNA reads TGTGCCAGCAGCCGTGGGACAGGGTATAATTCACCCCTCCACTTT.

The chain recombines TRBV6-2 or TRBV6-3 with TRBJ2-7; 7 bases align to TRBD2. The J segment lost 7 bases and the V segment lost 3 bases, leaving 15 bases of the junction unmatched. The length of the CDR3 is 16 residues. CDR1 is MNHEY and CDR2 is SVGEGT in the germline V gene. The CDR3 loop is CASSYTGLAVLLEQYF. DNA for the CDR3: TGTGCCAGCAGTTATACGGGGCTAGCGGTACTCCTGGAGCAGTACTTC.

The CDR3 here is CASSLAGGNNEQFF. For the CDR3, the DNA is TGTGCCAGCTCACTAGCGGGGGGGAACAATGAGCAGTTCTTC. This chain joins TRBV18 and TRBJ2-1; 11 bases agree with TRBD2. Germline trimming cut 4 bases from V and 5 bases from J; bases unmatched to any gene: 1. CDR1 and CDR2 (germline): KGHSH, LQKENI. This CDR3 has 14 residues.

The V and J genes are TRBV6-5 and TRBJ2-7; 10 bases align to TRBD2. This CDR3 has 12 amino acids. V trimming: 7 bases; J trimming: 4 bases; junction bases outside the gene matches: 1. In germline, CDR1 is MNHEY, CDR2 SVGAGI. CDR3 region: CASKGLAYEQYF. In DNA form, the CDR3 reads TGTGCCAGCAAGGGACTAGCGTACGAGCAGTACTTC.

The chain joins TRBV18 to TRBJ1-2; perhaps TRBD1 as D (5 bases). The CDR3 runs 14 residues. V shed 2 bases and J shed 7 bases, with 14 bases lying between them. CDR1 is KGHSH, CDR2 LQKENI, per germline. The CDR3: CASSPAGRSAGYTF. The CDR3 nucleotides read TGTGCCAGCTCACCAGCGGGACGATCCGCTGGCTACACCTTC.

This chain joins TRBV25-1 and TRBJ2-2; D might be TRBD2 (5 bases). V was clipped by 5 bases and J by 1 base, with 8 bases between them. CDR1 is MGHDK and CDR2 is SYGVNS in the germline V gene. This CDR3 comprises 14 residues. The CDR3 reads CASSRGVNTGELFF. The CDR3 region has the DNA TGTGCCAGCAGTCGGGGAGTGAACACCGGGGAGCTGTTTTTT.

This clone was counted between two and nine times. The rearrangement joins TRBV4-3 to TRBJ2-4, with 14 bases aligning to TRBD2. Germline values: CDR1 LGHNA, CDR2 YSLEER. The CDR3 loop spans 16 amino acids. Losses at the gene ends were 1 base for V and 6 bases for J; bases not matched to a gene: 2. The CDR3 protein is CASSQGGTSGRNIQYF. CDR3 in DNA: TGCGCCAGCAGCCAAGGGGGGACTAGCGGGAGAAACATTCAGTACTTC.

The chain employs TRBV28 and TRBJ2-3, with TRBD2 matching over 8 bases. V dropped 6 bases and J dropped 1; count of bases not matched to a gene: 6. Germline CDR1 MDHEN, CDR2 SYDVKM. The CDR3 runs 15 residues. The CDR3 sequence: CASSVPGGGTDTQYF. Here the CDR3 DNA reads TGTGCCAGCAGCGTTCCGGGGGGGGGCACAGATACGCAGTATTTT.

The chain carries TRBV5-1 and TRBJ2-2, with 13 bases identical to TRBD2. J was trimmed by 6 bases and V by 4 bases; bases with no gene match: 3. This CDR3 has 15 residues. Germline V gene sequence: CDR1 SGHRS, CDR2 YFSETQ. CDR3 amino acids: CASSGLAGVPGELFF. The CDR3 region has the DNA TGCGCCAGCAGCGGACTAGCGGGGGTTCCCGGGGAGCTGTTTTTT. Full variable domain (missing parts from reference TRBV5-1 and TRBJ2-2): KAGVTQTPRYLIKTRGQQVTLSCSPISGHRSVSWYQQTPGQGLQFLFEYFSETQRNKGNFPGRFSGRQFSNSRSEMNVSTLELGDSALYLCASSGLAGVPGELFFGEGSRLTVL.

This sequence joins TRBV2 and TRBJ1-5, with 7 bases matching TRBD1. CDR1 and CDR2 (germline): SNHLY, FYNNEI. This CDR3 has 18 residues. The V gene end was trimmed by 6 bases and the J gene end by 0 bases; junction bases not matched to a gene: 14. The CDR3 is CASRGQAKHSDSNQPQHF. The CDR3 DNA follows: TGTGCCAGCAGAGGACAGGCCAAACACTCGGATAGCAATCAGCCCCAGCATTTT.

The chain links TRBV6-2 or TRBV6-3 to TRBJ1-5, with 9 bases that match TRBD1. The CDR3 length is 14 residues. Unmatched junction bases numbered 11, after V lost 6 bases and J lost 11 bases. CDR1 and CDR2 from the germline V gene are MNHEY and SVGEGT. The CDR3 DNA reads as TGTGCCAGCAGCTCCGGGACAGGGTTTCTAGCCCAGCATTTT. This translates into CASSSGTGFLAQHF.

The CDR3 DNA follows: TGTGCCAGCAGCCTTCCCAAGACTAGCCCAAATGAGCAGTTCTTC. Its translation: CASSLPKTSPNEQFF. The chain couples TRBV5-5 to TRBJ2-1; TRBD2 agrees at 7 bases. V lost 4 bases to trimming and J lost 7 bases; unmatched junction nucleotides: 11. The CDR3 consists of 15 residues. From germline, CDR1 is SGHKS and CDR2 YYEKEE (reference sequence).

The chain uses TRBV29-1 and TRBJ2-2; 15 bases are a match to TRBD2. The CDR3 length is 15 residues. The germline gives CDR1 SQVTM, CDR2 ANQGSEA. The ends lost 4 bases at V and 7 bases at J; junction bases unmatched: 4. CDR3 nucleotide sequence: TGCAGCGTTGGCGGACTAGCGGGAGGGGTCGGGGAGCTGTTTTTT. It is translated as CSVGGLAGGVGELFF.

This clone has a handful of counts. The gene calls are TRBV5-4 and TRBJ2-7, with D possibly being TRBD1 (6 bases). Germline V gene data show CDR1 as SGHNT and CDR2 as YYREEE (reference sequence). Trimming removed 3 bases at V and 4 bases at J, with 11 bases between. CDR3 length: 13 residues. The chain's CDR3 is CASSSVQGYEQYF. The CDR3 coding sequence is TGTGCCAGCAGCTCAGTACAGGGATACGAGCAGTACTTC.

This clone has a single count. This chain joins TRBV24-1 and TRBJ2-2; 9 bases align to TRBD1. Germline assignment: CDR1 KGHDR and CDR2 SFDVKD. The CDR3 totals 18 residues. V shed 0 bases, J shed 1 base, and the junction held 5 bases outside the gene matches. In nucleotides, the CDR3 is TGTGCCACCAGTGATTTGGGGGGGGGACAGGGGAACACCGGGGAGCTGTTTTTT. It codes for CATSDLGGGQGNTGELFF.

The rearrangement joins TRBV18 to TRBJ2-1; D is ambiguous. The CDR3 runs to 13 residues. Per the germline V gene, CDR1 is KGHSH and CDR2 is LQKENI. V shed 2 bases and J shed 5 bases, with 7 bases lying between them. The CDR3 DNA reads as TGTGCCAGCTCACCAAGCCGGGACAATGAGCAGTTCTTC. Its translation is CASSPSRDNEQFF.